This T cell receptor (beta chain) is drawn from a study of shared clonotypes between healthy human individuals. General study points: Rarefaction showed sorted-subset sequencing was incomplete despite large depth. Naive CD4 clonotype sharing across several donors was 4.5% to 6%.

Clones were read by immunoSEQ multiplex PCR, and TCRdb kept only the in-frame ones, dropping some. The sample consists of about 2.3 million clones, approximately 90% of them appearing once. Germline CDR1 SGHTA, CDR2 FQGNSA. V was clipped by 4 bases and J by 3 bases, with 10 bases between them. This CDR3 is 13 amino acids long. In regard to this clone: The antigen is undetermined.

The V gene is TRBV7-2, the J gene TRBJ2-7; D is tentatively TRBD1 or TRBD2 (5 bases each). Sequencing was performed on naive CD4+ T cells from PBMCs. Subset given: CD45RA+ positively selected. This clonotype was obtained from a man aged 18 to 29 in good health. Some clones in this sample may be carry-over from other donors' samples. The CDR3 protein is CASSSGPRYEQYF. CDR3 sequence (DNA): TGTGCCAGCAGCTCGGGACCCCGCTACGAGCAGTACTTC.